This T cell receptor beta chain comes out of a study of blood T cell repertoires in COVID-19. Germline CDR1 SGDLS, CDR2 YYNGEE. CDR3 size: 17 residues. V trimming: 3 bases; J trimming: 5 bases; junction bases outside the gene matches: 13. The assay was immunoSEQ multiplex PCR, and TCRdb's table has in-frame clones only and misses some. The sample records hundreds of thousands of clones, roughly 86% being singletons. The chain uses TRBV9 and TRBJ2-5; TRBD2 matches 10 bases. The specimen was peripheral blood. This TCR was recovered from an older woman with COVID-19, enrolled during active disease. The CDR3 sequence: CASSAGASGAGGETQYF. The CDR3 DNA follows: TGTGCCAGCAGCGCTGGGGCTAGCGGAGCGGGGGGGGAGACCCAGTACTTC.